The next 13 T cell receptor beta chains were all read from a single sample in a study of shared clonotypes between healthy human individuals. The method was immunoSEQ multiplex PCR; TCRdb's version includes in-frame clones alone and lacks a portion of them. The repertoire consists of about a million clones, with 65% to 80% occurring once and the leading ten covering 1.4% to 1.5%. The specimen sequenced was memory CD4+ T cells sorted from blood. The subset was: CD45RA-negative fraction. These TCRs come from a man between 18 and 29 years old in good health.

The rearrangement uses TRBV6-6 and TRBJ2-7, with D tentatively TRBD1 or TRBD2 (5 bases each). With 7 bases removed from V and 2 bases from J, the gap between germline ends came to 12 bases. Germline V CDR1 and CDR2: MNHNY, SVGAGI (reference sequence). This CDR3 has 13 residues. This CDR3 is CASTTAAAYEQYF. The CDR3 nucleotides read TGTGCCAGCACGACAGCGGCCGCCTACGAGCAGTACTTC.

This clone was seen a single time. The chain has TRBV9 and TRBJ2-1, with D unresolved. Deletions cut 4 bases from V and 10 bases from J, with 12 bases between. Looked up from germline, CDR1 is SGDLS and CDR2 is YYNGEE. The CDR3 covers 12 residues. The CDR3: CASSSSLGEQFF. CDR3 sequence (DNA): TGTGCCAGCAGCTCCTCACTCGGGGAGCAGTTCTTC.

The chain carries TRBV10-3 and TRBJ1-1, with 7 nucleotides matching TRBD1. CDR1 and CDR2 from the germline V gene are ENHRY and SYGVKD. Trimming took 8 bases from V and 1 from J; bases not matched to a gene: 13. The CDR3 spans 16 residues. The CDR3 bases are TGTGCCATCCCCGGGACAGTCTTTTTGGGGAACACTGAAGCTTTCTTT. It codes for CAIPGTVFLGNTEAFF.

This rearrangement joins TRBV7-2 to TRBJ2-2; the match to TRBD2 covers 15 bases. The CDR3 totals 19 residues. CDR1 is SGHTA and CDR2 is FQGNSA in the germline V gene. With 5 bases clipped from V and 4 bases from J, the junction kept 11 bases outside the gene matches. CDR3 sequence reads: CASSKHSGLAGGGTGELFF. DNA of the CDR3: TGTGCCAGCAGCAAACACTCGGGACTAGCGGGAGGAGGCACCGGGGAGCTGTTTTTT.

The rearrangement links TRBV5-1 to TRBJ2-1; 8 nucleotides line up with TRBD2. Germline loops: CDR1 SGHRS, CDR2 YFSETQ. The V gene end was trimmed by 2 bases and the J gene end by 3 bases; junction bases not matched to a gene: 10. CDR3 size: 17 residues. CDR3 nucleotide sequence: TGCGCCAGCAGCTTATTAGGCGTGGCGGGAGGCTACAATGAGCAGTTCTTC. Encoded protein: CASSLLGVAGGYNEQFF.

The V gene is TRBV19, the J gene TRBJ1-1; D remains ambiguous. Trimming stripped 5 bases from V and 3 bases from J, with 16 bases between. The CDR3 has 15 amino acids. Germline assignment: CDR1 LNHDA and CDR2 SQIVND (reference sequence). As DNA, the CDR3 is TGTGCCAGTAGTCGTACGGGGATTGAGGACACTGAAGCTTTCTTT. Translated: CASSRTGIEDTEAFF.

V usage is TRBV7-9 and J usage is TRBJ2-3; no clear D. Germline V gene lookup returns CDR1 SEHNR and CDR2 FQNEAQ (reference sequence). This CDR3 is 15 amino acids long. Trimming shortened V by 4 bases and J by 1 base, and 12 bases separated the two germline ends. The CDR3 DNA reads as TGTGCCAGCAGCTCCGAATTTCGGGGCACAGATACGCAGTATTTT. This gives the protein CASSSEFRGTDTQYF.

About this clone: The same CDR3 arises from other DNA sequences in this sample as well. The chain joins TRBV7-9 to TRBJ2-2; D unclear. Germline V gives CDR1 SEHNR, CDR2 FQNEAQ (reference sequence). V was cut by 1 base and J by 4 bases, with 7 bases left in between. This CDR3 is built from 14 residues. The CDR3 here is CASSLGQTTGELFF. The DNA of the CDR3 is TGTGCCAGCAGCTTAGGTCAGACCACCGGGGAGCTGTTTTTT.

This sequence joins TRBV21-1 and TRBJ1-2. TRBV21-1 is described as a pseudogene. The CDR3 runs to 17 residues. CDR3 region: CASSKGRGRGVSFGYTF. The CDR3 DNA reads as TGTGCCAGCAGCAAAGGACGGGGACGGGGCGTCTCATTTGGCTACACCTTC.

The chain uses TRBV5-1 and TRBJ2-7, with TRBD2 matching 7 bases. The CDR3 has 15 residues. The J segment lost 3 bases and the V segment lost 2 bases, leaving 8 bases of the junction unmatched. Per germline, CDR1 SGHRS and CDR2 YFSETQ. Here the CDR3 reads CASSLVGRDLYEQYF. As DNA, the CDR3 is TGCGCCAGCAGCTTAGTAGGGAGGGATCTCTACGAGCAGTACTTC.

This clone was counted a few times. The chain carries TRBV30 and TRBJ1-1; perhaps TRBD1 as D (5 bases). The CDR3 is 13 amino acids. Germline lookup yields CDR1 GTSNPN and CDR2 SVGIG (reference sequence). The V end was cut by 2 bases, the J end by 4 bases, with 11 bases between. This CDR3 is CAWSQGGGTEAFF. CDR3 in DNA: TGTGCCTGGAGTCAGGGCGGGGGCACTGAAGCTTTCTTT.

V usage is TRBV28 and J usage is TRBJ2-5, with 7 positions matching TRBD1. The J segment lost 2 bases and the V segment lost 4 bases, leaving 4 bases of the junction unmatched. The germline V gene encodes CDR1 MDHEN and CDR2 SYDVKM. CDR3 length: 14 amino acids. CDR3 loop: CASSSGTEQETQYF. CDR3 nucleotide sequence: TGTGCCAGCAGTTCCGGGACAGAACAAGAGACCCAGTACTTC.

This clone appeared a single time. The DNA of the CDR3 is TGTGCCAGCAGTCCGGACATCAGGGAGACCCAGTACTTC. It specifies CASSPDIRETQYF. This chain links TRBV2 with TRBJ2-5, with TRBD1 as a possible D gene (5 bases). CDR1 and CDR2 from the germline V gene are SNHLY and FYNNEI. This CDR3 is built from 13 residues. Between the trimmed V and J ends, which lost 5 bases and 5 bases, there was a span of 12 bases.